This record concerns one TCR beta chain sequence. Its matching antigen is unknown. CDR1 and CDR2 from the germline V gene are LNHDA and SQIVND (reference sequence). Losses at the gene ends were 4 bases for V and 4 bases for J; bases not matched to a gene: 7. The CDR3 has 17 amino acids. The data originate from a study of siplizumab effects on memory and regulatory T cells. Study-wide results and limits: Tregs that proliferated in siplizumab cultures did not have their suppressive function confirmed. The mapping of alloreactive clones to unstimulated subsets covered only a minor fraction of them. Naive T cells seemed more diverse than memory cells and seemed major alloresponse contributors.

Assays captured 9.8 x 10^4 or so TCR templates per sample. Libraries were prepared by immunoSEQ multiplex PCR; TCRdb keeps only in-frame clonotypes and omits some of them. Here the sample spans about 110,000 clones, about 92% being singletons. The sample taken for sequencing was Tregs sorted from blood. The TCR sequence derives from a human donor in good health. This chain connects TRBV19 to TRBJ2-1; 13 bases align to TRBD2. The DNA for the CDR3 is TGTGCCAGTAGTAGGATGGGACTAGCGGGATCGTACAATGAGCAGTTCTTC. Residues: CASSRMGLAGSYNEQFF.